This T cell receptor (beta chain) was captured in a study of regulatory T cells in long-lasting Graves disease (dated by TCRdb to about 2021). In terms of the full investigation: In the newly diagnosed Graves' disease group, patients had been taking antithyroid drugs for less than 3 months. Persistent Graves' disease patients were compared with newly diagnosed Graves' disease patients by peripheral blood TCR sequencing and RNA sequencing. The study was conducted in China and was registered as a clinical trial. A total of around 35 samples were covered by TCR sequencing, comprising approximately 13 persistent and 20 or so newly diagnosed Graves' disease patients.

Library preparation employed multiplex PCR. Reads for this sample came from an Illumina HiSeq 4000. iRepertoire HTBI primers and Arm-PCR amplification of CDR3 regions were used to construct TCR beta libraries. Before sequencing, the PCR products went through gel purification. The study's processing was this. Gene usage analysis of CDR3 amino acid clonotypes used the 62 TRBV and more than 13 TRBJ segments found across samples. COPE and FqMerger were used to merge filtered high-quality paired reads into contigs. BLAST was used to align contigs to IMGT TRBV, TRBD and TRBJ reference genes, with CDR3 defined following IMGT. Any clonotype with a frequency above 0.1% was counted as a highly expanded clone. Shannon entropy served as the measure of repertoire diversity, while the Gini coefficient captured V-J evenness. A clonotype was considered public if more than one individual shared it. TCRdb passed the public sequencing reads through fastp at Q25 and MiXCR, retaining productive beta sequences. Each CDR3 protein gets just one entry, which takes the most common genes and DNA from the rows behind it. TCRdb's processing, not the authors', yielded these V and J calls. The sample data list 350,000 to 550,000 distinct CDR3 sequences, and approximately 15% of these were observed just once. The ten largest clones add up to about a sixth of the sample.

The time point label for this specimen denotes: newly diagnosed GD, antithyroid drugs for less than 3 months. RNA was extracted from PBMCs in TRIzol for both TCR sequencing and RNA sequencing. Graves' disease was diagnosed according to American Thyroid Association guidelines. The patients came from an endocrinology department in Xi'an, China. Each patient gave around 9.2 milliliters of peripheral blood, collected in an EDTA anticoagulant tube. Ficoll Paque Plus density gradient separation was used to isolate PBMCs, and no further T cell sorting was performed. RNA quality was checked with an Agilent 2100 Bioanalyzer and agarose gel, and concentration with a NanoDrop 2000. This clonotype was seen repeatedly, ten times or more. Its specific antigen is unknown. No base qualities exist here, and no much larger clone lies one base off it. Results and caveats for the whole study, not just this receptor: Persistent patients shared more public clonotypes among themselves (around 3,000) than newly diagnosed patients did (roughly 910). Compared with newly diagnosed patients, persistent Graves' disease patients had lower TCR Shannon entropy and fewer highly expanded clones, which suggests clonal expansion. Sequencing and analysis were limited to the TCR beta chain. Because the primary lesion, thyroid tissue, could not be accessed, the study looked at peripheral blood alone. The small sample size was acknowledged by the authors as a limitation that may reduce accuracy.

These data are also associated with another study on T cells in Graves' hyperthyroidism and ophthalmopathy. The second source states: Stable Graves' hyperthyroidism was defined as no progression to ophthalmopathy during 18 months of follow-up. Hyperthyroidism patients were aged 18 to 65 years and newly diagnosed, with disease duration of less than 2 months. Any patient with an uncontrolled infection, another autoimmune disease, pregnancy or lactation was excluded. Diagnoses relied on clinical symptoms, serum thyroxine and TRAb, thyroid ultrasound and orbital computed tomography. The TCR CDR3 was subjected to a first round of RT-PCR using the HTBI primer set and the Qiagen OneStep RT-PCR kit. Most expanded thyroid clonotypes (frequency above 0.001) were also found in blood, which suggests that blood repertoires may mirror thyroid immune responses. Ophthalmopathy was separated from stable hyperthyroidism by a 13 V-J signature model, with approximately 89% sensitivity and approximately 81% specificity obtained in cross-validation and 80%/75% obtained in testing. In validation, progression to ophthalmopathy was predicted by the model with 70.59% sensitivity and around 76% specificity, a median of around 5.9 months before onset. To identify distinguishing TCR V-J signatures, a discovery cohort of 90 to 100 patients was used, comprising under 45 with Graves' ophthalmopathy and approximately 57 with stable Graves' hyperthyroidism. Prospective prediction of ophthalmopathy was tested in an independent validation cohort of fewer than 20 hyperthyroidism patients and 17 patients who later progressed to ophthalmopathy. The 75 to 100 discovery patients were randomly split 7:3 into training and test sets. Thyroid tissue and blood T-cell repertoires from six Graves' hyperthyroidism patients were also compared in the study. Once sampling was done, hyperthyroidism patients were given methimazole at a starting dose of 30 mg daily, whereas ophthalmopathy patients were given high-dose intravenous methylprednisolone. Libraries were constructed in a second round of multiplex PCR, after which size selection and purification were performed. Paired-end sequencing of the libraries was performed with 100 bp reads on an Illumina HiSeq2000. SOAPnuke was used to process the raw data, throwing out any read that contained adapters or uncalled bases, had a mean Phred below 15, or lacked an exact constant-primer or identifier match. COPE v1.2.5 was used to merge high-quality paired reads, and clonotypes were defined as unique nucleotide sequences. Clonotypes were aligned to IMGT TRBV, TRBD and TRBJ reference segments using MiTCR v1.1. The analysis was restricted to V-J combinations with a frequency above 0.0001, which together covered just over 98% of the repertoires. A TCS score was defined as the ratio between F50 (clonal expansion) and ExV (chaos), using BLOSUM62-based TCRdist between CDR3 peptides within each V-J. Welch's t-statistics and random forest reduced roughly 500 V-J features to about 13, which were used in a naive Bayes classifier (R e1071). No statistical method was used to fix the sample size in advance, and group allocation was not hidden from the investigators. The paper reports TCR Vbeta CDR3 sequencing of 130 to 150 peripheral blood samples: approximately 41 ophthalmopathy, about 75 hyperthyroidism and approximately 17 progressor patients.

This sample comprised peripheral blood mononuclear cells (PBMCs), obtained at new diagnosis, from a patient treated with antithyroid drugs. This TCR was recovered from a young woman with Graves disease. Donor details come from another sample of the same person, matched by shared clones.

The encoded CDR3 is CASSDSLGGDTQYF. The bases read TGTGCCAGCAGTGACTCGCTGGGAGGGGATACGCAGTATTTT. Rearrangement joined TRBV6-4 to TRBJ2-3; 7 junctional bases match TRBD2. CDR1 and CDR2 are read off the germline V gene as MRHNA and SNTAGT. Reading from cysteine to phenylalanine, the CDR3 counts 14 amino acids. The read is trimmed to its CDR3 DNA, 42 bases read in frame from base 1. V and J are trimmed by 0 bases and 6 bases, and the gene matches miss 3 bases of the junction.